This entry is about one T cell receptor (beta chain). Its specificity is unknown. These data belong to a study of breast tumors, draining lymph nodes, adjacent tissues. This CDR3 spans 14 amino acids. Trimming took 5 bases from V and 13 from J, leaving 20 bases between them. Per germline, CDR1 SGHAT and CDR2 FQNNGV. Using its own MiXCR run on the multiplex PCR reads, TCRdb lists one record per CDR3 protein. Here the sample spans around 12,000 distinct CDR3 sequences, roughly 60% being singletons. Study outcomes and limitations: The data were judged consistent with most tumor T cells coming from lymph node and expanding in tumor. Tumor TCR diversity was below lymph nodes but above nontumor tissue.

V is TRBV11-2 and J is TRBJ1-4; D call uncertain. Sample: tumor-adjacent breast tissue. The receptor's source is a female donor with breast cancer. Some clones in this sample may be carry-over from other donors' samples. The CDR3 sequence: CASSQDVSGVGLFF. CDR3 in DNA: TGTGCCAGCAGCCAAGATGTGAGTGGGGTAGGACTGTTTTTT.